Presented here are 30 T cell receptor beta chains from one specimen sequenced in a study of CD8+CD57+ T cells in acquired aplastic anemia. The TCR beta profiling, which covered VDJ combination and CDR3 sequence, was carried out using genomic DNA as the template. One entry per CDR3 protein results from TCRdb running MiXCR on the reads. The sample contains 200,000 or so distinct CDR3 sequences, roughly 64% of which appear only once. The source material was sorted CD4+, CD8+, or CD8+CD57+ T cells (not recorded which) from PBMCs. These receptors came from a human donor with severe aplastic anemia or a healthy control (not recorded which).

Many counts were recorded for this clonotype. The chain is built from TRBV4-2 and TRBJ2-7; maybe TRBD1 (6 bases). V shed 2 bases and J shed 0 bases, with 11 bases lying between them. The germline V gene encodes CDR1 LGHNA and CDR2 YNFKEQ. The CDR3 is 15 amino acids. The CDR3 DNA follows: TGTGCCAGCAGCCAAAGAAGGGGGAGCTCCTACGAGCAGTACTTC. Residues: CASSQRRGSSYEQYF.

The V gene is TRBV7-3, the J gene TRBJ2-2, with D uncertain. The CDR3 is made up of 14 amino acids. V was pared by 5 bases and J by 3 bases, with 10 bases between. Germline V gene data show CDR1 as SGHTA and CDR2 as FQGTGA. The CDR3 is CASSEILDTGELFF. Written as DNA, the CDR3 is TGTGCCAGCAGCGAAATATTGGACACCGGGGAGCTGTTTTTT.

This clonotype turned up a few times. V gene TRBV24-1 combines with J gene TRBJ2-3, with a possible D match to TRBD2 (6 bases). V was trimmed by 4 bases and J by 1 base, leaving 11 bases between them. This CDR3 has 15 residues. Germline-derived CDR1 and CDR2 are KGHDR and SFDVKD. CDR3 nucleotides: TGTGCCACCAGTGACCGGGACTGGGGCACAGATACGCAGTATTTT. Translating gives CATSDRDWGTDTQYF.

The chain joins TRBV3-1 to TRBJ1-5; D is unclear. Trimming shortened V by 1 base and J by 3 bases, and 10 bases separated the two germline ends. Germline V gene data show CDR1 as LGHDT and CDR2 as YNNKEL (reference sequence). The CDR3 extends over 15 amino acids. CDR3 in amino acids: CASSQVYGVNQPQHF. For the CDR3, the DNA is TGTGCCAGCAGCCAAGTGTACGGGGTCAATCAGCCCCAGCATTTT.

The chain is built from TRBV2 and TRBJ1-4, with 11 bases fitting TRBD1. The V gene end was trimmed by 6 bases and the J gene end by 7 bases; junction bases not matched to a gene: 4. Germline-derived CDR1 and CDR2 are SNHLY and FYNNEI. The CDR3 is 14 residues long. In nucleotides, the CDR3 is TGTGCCAGCAGGGACAGGGGGCACGTTGAAAAACTGTTTTTT. This gives the protein CASRDRGHVEKLFF.

The V call is TRBV12-3 or TRBV12-4, the J call TRBJ1-1; D gene uncertain. This CDR3 region has 14 residues. Trimming removed 1 base from V and 0 bases from J, with 6 bases in between. CDR3 protein: CASSLGRMNTEAFF. Written as DNA, the CDR3 is TGTGCCAGCAGTTTAGGCAGGATGAACACTGAAGCTTTCTTT.

V gene TRBV29-1 combines with J gene TRBJ2-3, with D perhaps matching TRBD1 (6 bases). V was clipped by 7 bases and J by 3 bases, with 14 bases between them. Germline-derived CDR1 and CDR2 are SQVTM and ANQGSEA. The CDR3 is 13 residues long. The CDR3 DNA reads TGCAGCGCGGTAGGGGGTTGGACAGATACGCAGTATTTT. Translated, it gives CSAVGGWTDTQYF.

This clonotype was counted between two and nine times. V gene TRBV7-9 combines with J gene TRBJ1-6; tentative D call: TRBD1 (6 bases). Germline values: CDR1 SEHNR, CDR2 FQNEAQ (reference sequence). V was pared by 5 bases and J by 9 bases, with 14 bases between. This CDR3 has 14 residues. As DNA, the CDR3 is TGTGCCAGCAGCACTGACAGGTTCGGTTCACCCCTCCACTTT. Its protein is CASSTDRFGSPLHF.

This clonotype came up once. The genes are TRBV29-1 and TRBJ2-2, with D uncertain. V lost 2 bases and J 4 bases, leaving 5 bases between the germline ends. Looked up from germline, CDR1 is SQVTM and CDR2 is ANQGSEA. The CDR3 sequence is 12 residues long. CDR3 coding DNA: TGCAGCGTTGAACCCCGCACCGGGGAGCTGTTTTTT. Its translation is CSVEPRTGELFF.

The rearrangement joins TRBV29-1 to TRBJ2-7; D might be TRBD1 (5 bases). Germline V CDR1 and CDR2: SQVTM, ANQGSEA. The CDR3 length is 11 residues. Trimming cost V 8 bases and J 3 bases, with 11 bases left between them. The CDR3 sequence is CSSSRVYEQYF. In DNA, the CDR3 is TGCAGCAGTAGCAGGGTCTACGAGCAGTACTTC.

This clonotype was counted at least ten times. This chain connects TRBV6-5 to TRBJ2-3; D possibly corresponds to TRBD2 (5 bases). CDR1 is MNHEY and CDR2 is SVGAGI in the germline V gene. The germline V and J ends were trimmed by 2 bases and 6 bases, with 12 bases remaining between them. The CDR3 totals 14 residues. Here the CDR3 DNA reads TGTGCCAGCAGTTACCGCGACCGGAGGGATACGCAGTATTTT. Translating it yields CASSYRDRRDTQYF.

The V and J genes are TRBV2 and TRBJ1-5; 7 nucleotides line up with TRBD1. CDR1 and CDR2 (germline): SNHLY, FYNNEI. V trimming: 6 bases; J trimming: 6 bases; junction bases outside the gene matches: 11. The CDR3 consists of 15 residues. The CDR3 loop is CASSSVTGRAQPQHF. The CDR3 DNA reads as TGTGCCAGCAGCTCTGTGACAGGGAGGGCTCAGCCCCAGCATTTT.

This clonotype has just a few counts. V usage is TRBV2 and J usage is TRBJ2-2, with 10 bases lining up with TRBD1. Losses at the gene ends were 7 bases for V and 5 bases for J; bases not matched to a gene: 1. The CDR3 loop spans 13 amino acids. The germline gives CDR1 SNHLY, CDR2 FYNNEI. The CDR3 sequence is CASTGQGTGELFF. The DNA of the CDR3 is TGTGCCAGCACGGGACAGGGGACCGGGGAGCTGTTTTTT.

This clonotype was seen once. The J gene is TRBJ1-1, the V gene TRBV20-1; D is uncertain. V shed 1 base and J shed 0 bases, with 6 bases lying between them. This CDR3 has 13 amino acids. Germline CDR1 and CDR2: DFQATT and SNEGSKA (reference sequence). CDR3 in amino acids: CSARGDMNTEAFF. As DNA, the CDR3 is TGCAGTGCTAGAGGTGACATGAACACTGAAGCTTTCTTT.

This clonotype has only a few counts. The CDR3 sequence is CASSPARAETQYF. The CDR3 DNA sequence: TGTGCCAGCAGCCCCGCCCGGGCAGAGACCCAGTACTTC. This chain connects TRBV7-3 to TRBJ2-5; D gene unclear. Looked up from germline, CDR1 is SGHTA and CDR2 is FQGTGA. Between the trimmed V and J ends, which lost 5 bases and 4 bases, there was a span of 11 bases. There are 13 residues in the CDR3.

The chain joins TRBV4-3 to TRBJ2-1, with D unresolved. The germline CDR1 and CDR2 sequences are LGHNA and YSLEER. This CDR3 region has 17 residues. Trimming left V 0 bases short and J 3 bases short, with 15 bases between. CDR3 region: CASSQDRFSTYYNEQFF. The CDR3 DNA reads as TGCGCCAGCAGCCAAGACCGCTTTTCTACATACTACAATGAGCAGTTCTTC.

The V call is TRBV7-9, the J call TRBJ1-1; 9 bases align to TRBD1. The length of the CDR3 is 12 residues. The trim removed 4 bases at V and 12 bases at J, leaving 6 bases unmatched. CDR1 and CDR2 from the germline V gene are SEHNR and FQNEAQ (reference sequence). CDR3 loop: CASSSGQGKPFF. For the CDR3, the DNA is TGTGCCAGCAGCTCGGGACAGGGTAAGCCTTTCTTT.

This sequence joins TRBV20-1 and TRBJ2-7; D remains ambiguous. Looked up from germline, CDR1 is DFQATT and CDR2 is SNEGSKA (reference sequence). V lost 4 bases and J 6 bases, leaving 7 bases between the germline ends. CDR3 length equals 10 residues. The CDR3 DNA follows: TGCAGTGCTACGTGGGGCGAGCAGTACTTC. Translating it yields CSATWGEQYF.

This clonotype was counted a few times. The chain joins TRBV19 to TRBJ2-3; 7 bases are a match to TRBD2. The CDR3 length is 15 residues. Per the germline V gene, CDR1 is LNHDA and CDR2 is SQIVND (reference sequence). The ends lost 4 bases at V and 0 bases at J; junction bases unmatched: 4. Written as DNA, the CDR3 is TGTGCCAGTAGTAGGCGGGAGAGAAGCACAGATACGCAGTATTTT. Its translation: CASSRRERSTDTQYF.

The chain couples TRBV20-1 to TRBJ2-6; no clear D. Trimming took 1 base from V and 5 from J, leaving 0 bases between them. The CDR3 runs 11 residues. Looked up from germline, CDR1 is DFQATT and CDR2 is SNEGSKA (reference sequence). The chain's CDR3 is CSARGANVLTF. CDR3 nucleotides: TGCAGTGCTAGAGGGGCCAACGTCCTGACTTTC.

This chain joins TRBV7-9 and TRBJ2-3, with TRBD2 matching over 13 bases. The CDR3 runs 15 residues. The V segment lost 7 bases and the J segment 4 bases; nucleotides outside the gene matches: 5. Germline CDR1 reads SEHNR; CDR2 reads FQNEAQ (reference sequence). The CDR3, as DNA: TGTGCCAGCAAACTAGCGGGGGGGCTGCCAGATACGCAGTATTTT. This encodes CASKLAGGLPDTQYF.

The chain links TRBV7-9 to TRBJ1-6, with no clear D. Trimming stripped 7 bases from V and 10 bases from J, with 17 bases between. Germline CDR1 SEHNR, CDR2 FQNEAQ (reference sequence). The CDR3 runs 14 residues. The CDR3 nucleotides are TGTGCCAGCACCCCGCTTGGTATTGGGTCACCCCTCCACTTT. It specifies CASTPLGIGSPLHF.

V usage is TRBV2 and J usage is TRBJ1-6, with a weak D call TRBD1 (5 bases). Germline CDR1 reads SNHLY; CDR2 reads FYNNEI. Trimming left V 6 bases short and J 5 bases short, with 20 bases between. The CDR3 contains 17 residues. The CDR3: CASSLATGARNNSPLHF. DNA for the CDR3: TGTGCCAGCAGCTTAGCGACTGGGGCCCGAAATAATTCACCCCTCCACTTT.

The rearrangement links TRBV19 to TRBJ1-2, with TRBD1 as a possible D gene (5 bases). Trimming shortened V by 4 bases and J by 7 bases, and 13 bases separated the two germline ends. There are 13 residues in the CDR3. CDR1 and CDR2 (germline): LNHDA, SQIVND (reference sequence). Written as DNA, the CDR3 is TGTGCCAGTAGTACAGGGACTATCGCTGGCTACACCTTC. It codes for CASSTGTIAGYTF. Full variable domain (remainder filled in from reference TRBV19 and TRBJ1-2): DGGITQSPKYLFRKEGQNVTLSCEQNLNHDAMYWYRQDPGQGLRLIYYSQIVNDFQKGDIAEGYSVSREKKESFPLTVTSAQKNPTAFYLCASSTGTIAGYTFGSGTRLTVV.

The sample holds a few counts of this clonotype. V usage is TRBV24-1 and J usage is TRBJ2-1; 13 nucleotides match TRBD2. V shed 4 bases and J 6 bases; nucleotides not matched to a gene: 8. Germline CDR1 and CDR2: KGHDR and SFDVKD. CDR3 length: 17 residues. The CDR3 here is CATSDSGLAGKSNEQFF. DNA of the CDR3: TGTGCCACCAGTGACTCGGGACTAGCGGGGAAGTCCAATGAGCAGTTCTTC.

The chain has TRBV12-3 or TRBV12-4 and TRBJ1-3, with a possible D match to TRBD1 (5 bases). The V gene lost 4 bases and the J gene lost 4 bases, with 11 bases spanning the gap. The CDR3 totals 14 residues. CDR3 amino acids: CASSSDNIGNTIYF. Here the CDR3 DNA reads TGTGCCAGCAGTTCGGACAATATCGGAAACACCATATATTTT.

The chain uses TRBV7-2 and TRBJ2-3; D unclear. V lost 7 bases and J 0 bases, leaving 17 bases between the germline ends. Germline values: CDR1 SGHTA, CDR2 FQGNSA. The CDR3 totals 16 residues. This CDR3 is CASTTSAVASTDTQYF. The CDR3 nucleotides read TGTGCCAGCACTACGAGTGCGGTAGCTAGCACAGATACGCAGTATTTT.

J is TRBJ2-7 and V is TRBV10-3; a weak D match, TRBD2 (5 bases). V lost 10 bases, J lost 3 bases, and 10 bases lay in between. CDR3 length: 11 residues. Germline values: CDR1 ENHRY, CDR2 SYGVKD. In DNA form, the CDR3 reads TGTGCCAGCAATCGGGGCTACGAGCAGTACTTC. This translates into CASNRGYEQYF.

The rearrangement joins TRBV29-1 to TRBJ1-1; D may be TRBD1 (5 bases). The CDR3 loop spans 14 amino acids. The germline V and J ends were trimmed by 6 bases and 2 bases, with 16 bases remaining between them. Germline V gene sequence: CDR1 SQVTM, CDR2 ANQGSEA. The CDR3 here is CSVSISGLNTEAFF. In nucleotides, the CDR3 is TGCAGCGTCAGTATTTCAGGGCTAAACACTGAAGCTTTCTTT.

The chain links TRBV29-1 to TRBJ1-2; no clear D. This CDR3 has 13 residues. V was clipped by 5 bases and J by 6 bases, with 16 bases between them. From germline, CDR1 is SQVTM and CDR2 ANQGSEA. CDR3 protein: CSVWETVVNGYTF. CDR3 DNA: TGCAGCGTTTGGGAAACGGTAGTAAATGGCTACACCTTC.